This TCR beta chain was profiled in a study of a mutant IDH1 vaccine in newly diagnosed glioma. Overall study context: Vaccines began 4-6 weeks after radiotherapy alone, or with temozolomide cycles. Of treated patients, roughly 62% were men and 37.5% women, averaging about 40 years.

Profiling relied on immunoSEQ multiplex PCR, and the TCRdb table lists in-frame clones only, not all of them. The sample lists roughly 64,000 clones; roughly four fifths were seen once. Time point defined: week 35, safety follow-up. Each dose of the vaccine consisted of 300 ug of mutant IDH1 20-mer peptide, with topical imiquimod. Vaccination of patients was performed eight times, in weeks 1, 3, 5, 7, 11, 15, 19 and 23. From germline, CDR1 is SNHLY and CDR2 FYNNEI. CDR3 length equals 18 residues. V was pared by 9 bases and J by 0 bases, with 13 bases of the junction left unmatched. As to this clone: Antigen unknown.

The sequence derives from a man aged 50-60 years with glioma. The starting material was PBMCs, obtained from a glioma patient whose treatment included an IDH1 peptide vaccine. The chain carries TRBV2 and TRBJ2-6, with 8 bases that match TRBD1. The CDR3 reads CARIIQGTGLSGANVLTF. The CDR3, as DNA: TGTGCCAGGATAATACAGGGGACAGGTCTCTCTGGGGCCAACGTCCTGACTTTC.